This TCR beta chain was observed in a study of T cell clonality in common variable immunodeficiency. Study outcomes and limitations: Compared with controls, CVID subjects had fewer shared TCRbeta clones. Reportedly, TCR beta sequences from common variable immunodeficiency showed fewer deletions and N-nucleotide insertions.

The table came from immunoSEQ multiplex PCR; TCRdb's copy has only in-frame clones and leaves some out. The repertoire consists of over 20,000 clones, none detected only once. Trimming at V came to 4 bases and at J to 8 bases, leaving 5 bases not matched to a gene. Per the germline V gene, CDR1 is PRHDT and CDR2 is FYEKMQ (reference sequence). The CDR3 spans 14 residues. This clone was observed many times. What it binds is not known. The read ends 3 residues before the CDR3 terminus; that terminus is restored from the germline J gene. This clonotype originated in a human donor with common variable immunodeficiency. J is TRBJ1-3 and V is TRBV13; TRBD1 matches 10 bases. Sequenced sample: peripheral blood mononuclear cells. The covered CDR3 bases are TGTGCCAGCAGCTCTTCCGGGACAGGGGACACC. Translating gives CASSSSGTGDT. The whole CDR3 is CASSSSGTGDTIYF.